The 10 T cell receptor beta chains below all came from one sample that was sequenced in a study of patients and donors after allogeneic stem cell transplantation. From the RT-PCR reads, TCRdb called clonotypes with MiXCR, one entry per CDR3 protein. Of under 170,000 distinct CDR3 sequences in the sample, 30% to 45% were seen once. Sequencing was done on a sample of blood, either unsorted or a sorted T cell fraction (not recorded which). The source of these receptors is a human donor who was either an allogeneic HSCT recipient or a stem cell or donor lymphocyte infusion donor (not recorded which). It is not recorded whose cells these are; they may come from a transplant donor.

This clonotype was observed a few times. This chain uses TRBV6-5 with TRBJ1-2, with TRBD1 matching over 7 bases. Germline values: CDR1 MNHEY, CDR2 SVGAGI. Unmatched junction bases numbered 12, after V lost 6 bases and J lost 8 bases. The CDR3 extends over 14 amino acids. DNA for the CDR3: TGTGCCAGCAGACCCGGGACAGCGTCGAAGGGCTACACCTTC. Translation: CASRPGTASKGYTF.

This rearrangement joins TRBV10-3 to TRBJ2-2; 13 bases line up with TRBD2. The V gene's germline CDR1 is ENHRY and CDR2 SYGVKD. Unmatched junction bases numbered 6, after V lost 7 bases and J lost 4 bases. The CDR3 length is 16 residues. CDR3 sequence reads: CAITPTSGGPTGELFF. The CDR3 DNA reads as TGTGCCATCACCCCGACTAGCGGGGGGCCCACCGGGGAGCTGTTTTTT.

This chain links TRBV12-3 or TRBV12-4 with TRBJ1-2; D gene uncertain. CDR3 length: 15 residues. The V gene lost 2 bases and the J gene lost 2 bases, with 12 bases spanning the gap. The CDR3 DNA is TGTGCCAGCAGTTTACAGCCCATTAACAACTATGGCTACACCTTC. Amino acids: CASSLQPINNYGYTF.

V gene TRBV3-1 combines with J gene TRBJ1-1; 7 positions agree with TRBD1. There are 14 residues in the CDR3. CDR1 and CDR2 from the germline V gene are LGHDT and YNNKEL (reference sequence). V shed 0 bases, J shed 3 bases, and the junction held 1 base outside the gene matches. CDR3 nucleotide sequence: TGTGCCAGCAGCCAAGAGACAGGGTACACTGAAGCTTTCTTT. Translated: CASSQETGYTEAFF.

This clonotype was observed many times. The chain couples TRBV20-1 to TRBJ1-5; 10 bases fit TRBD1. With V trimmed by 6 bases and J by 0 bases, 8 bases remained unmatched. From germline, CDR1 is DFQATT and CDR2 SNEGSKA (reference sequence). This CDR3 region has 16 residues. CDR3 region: CSALDRGEDSNQPQHF. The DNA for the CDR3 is TGCAGTGCACTGGACAGGGGGGAGGATAGCAATCAGCCCCAGCATTTT.

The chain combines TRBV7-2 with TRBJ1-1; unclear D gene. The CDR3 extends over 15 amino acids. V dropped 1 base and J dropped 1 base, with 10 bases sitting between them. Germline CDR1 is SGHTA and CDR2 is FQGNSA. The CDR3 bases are TGTGCCAGCAGCTTAGAAACGGTCGGGAACACTGAAGCTTTCTTT. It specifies CASSLETVGNTEAFF.

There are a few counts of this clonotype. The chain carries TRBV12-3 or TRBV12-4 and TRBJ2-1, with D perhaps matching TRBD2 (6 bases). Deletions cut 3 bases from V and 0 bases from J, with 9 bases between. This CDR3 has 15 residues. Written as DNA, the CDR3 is TGTGCCAGCAGTTTGGGCGGGGTCTCCTACAATGAGCAGTTCTTC. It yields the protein CASSLGGVSYNEQFF.

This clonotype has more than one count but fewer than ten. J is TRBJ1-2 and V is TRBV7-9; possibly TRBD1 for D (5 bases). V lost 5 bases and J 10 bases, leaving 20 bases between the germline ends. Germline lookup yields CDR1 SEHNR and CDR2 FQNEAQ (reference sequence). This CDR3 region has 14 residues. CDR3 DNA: TGTGCCAGCAGCCAAATTAGACCTCGGGACCACTACACCTTC. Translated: CASSQIRPRDHYTF. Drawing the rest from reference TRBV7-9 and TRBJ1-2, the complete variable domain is DTGVSQNPRHKITKRGQNVTFRCDPISEHNRLYWYRQTLGQGPEFLTYFQNEAQLEKSRLLSDRFSAERPKGSFSTLEIQRTEQGDSAMYLCASSQIRPRDHYTFGSGTRLTVV.

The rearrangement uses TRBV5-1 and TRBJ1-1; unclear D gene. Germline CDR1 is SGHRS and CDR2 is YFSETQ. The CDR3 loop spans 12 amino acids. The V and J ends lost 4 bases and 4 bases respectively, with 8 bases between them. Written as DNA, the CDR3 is TGCGCCAGCAGCCGGGAGGGCACTGAAGCTTTCTTT. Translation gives CASSREGTEAFF.

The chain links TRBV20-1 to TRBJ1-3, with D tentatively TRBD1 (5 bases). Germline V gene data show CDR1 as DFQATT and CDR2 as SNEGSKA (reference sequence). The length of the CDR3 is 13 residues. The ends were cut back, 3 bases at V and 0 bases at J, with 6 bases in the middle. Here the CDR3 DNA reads TGCAGTGCTAGGGACAACTCTGGAAACACCATATATTTT. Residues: CSARDNSGNTIYF.